This T cell receptor beta chain was found in a study of cytomegalovirus exposure and HLA in healthy donors. About the study: Around 80 million unique TCR sequences came from HLA-typed donors in an early release. Study-wide findings and caveats: Common viral pathogens (according to a later analysis) appeared linked to several of the most significant clusters. An analysis done earlier found most TCR beta V segments productive about 87% or about 30% of the time.

Remarks on this clone: The target antigen is unknown.

The CDR3 runs to 12 residues. Trimming took off 4 bases at V and 3 bases at J, with 6 bases between the two ends. The V gene's germline CDR1 is SGHRS and CDR2 YFSETQ. It was with 60 Vbeta and 13 Jbeta primers that the PCR ran. Measured with immunoSEQ multiplex PCR; TCRdb has only the in-frame clones, and not every one. In the table there are about 170,000 clones, roughly 80% of which are singletons. The TCR sequence derives from a girl aged 2 to 9 in good health and CMV-seropositive. J is TRBJ2-3 and V is TRBV5-1; TRBD1 is a possible D gene (5 bases). Sequencing was done on a sample of PBMCs. This CDR3 is CASSRQTDTQYF. The CDR3 DNA sequence: TGCGCCAGCAGCAGACAGACAGATACGCAGTATTTT. The full variable domain, in which reference TRBV5-1 and TRBJ2-3 provide the parts outside the CDR3, is KAGVTQTPRYLIKTRGQQVTLSCSPISGHRSVSWYQQTPGQGLQFLFEYFSETQRNKGNFPGRFSGRQFSNSRSEMNVSTLELGDSALYLCASSRQTDTQYFGPGTRLTVL.